The T cell receptor beta chain described here comes from a study of T cell responses to AZD1222 COVID-19 vaccine. About the research overall: Second doses that came at about 4 or about 12 weeks were put together. Study conclusions and caveats: Spike-wide coverage was observed for vaccine-associated CD4 TCRs, with dominant responses at 160-218 and 743-854.

As regards this clone: Its specificity is not known.

This table comes from immunoSEQ multiplex PCR, and its TCRdb copy is limited to in-frame clones, with some not included. The data contain approximately 170,000 clones, 75% to 95% of them seen just once; the ten biggest clones take up 4.4%. This clonotype was sampled from an adult in good health. Sample: peripheral blood, taken on day 0 of AZD1222 vaccination.

The CDR3 nucleotides are TGTGCCAGCAGGCCCGGGACAGGGTCTGAAAAACTGTTTTTT. It translates to CASRPGTGSEKLFF. The chain is built from TRBV2 and TRBJ1-4; the match to TRBD1 covers 9 bases. The length of the CDR3 is 14 residues. The germline CDR1 and CDR2 sequences are SNHLY and FYNNEI. V shed 6 bases, J shed 7 bases, and the junction held 6 bases outside the gene matches.